One and the same sample provided the 6 T cell receptor beta chains below, sequenced in a study of somatic mutations in cytotoxic T cells in rheumatoid arthritis. The protocol was immunoSEQ multiplex PCR, while the TCRdb copy is restricted to in-frame clones and leaves out a portion. The sample lists about 15,000 clones; about 89% were seen once. The sequenced sample consisted of CD4+ T cells sorted from blood. These receptors came from a man between 65 and 85 years old with rheumatoid arthritis.

The gene calls are TRBV10-3 and TRBJ1-2, with a weak D call TRBD1 (6 bases). The V and J ends lost 10 bases and 3 bases respectively, with 12 bases between them. CDR3 length: 12 residues. Looked up from germline, CDR1 is ENHRY and CDR2 is SYGVKD. The CDR3 loop reads CATKAGDYGYTF. The DNA of the CDR3 is TGTGCCACCAAAGCAGGGGACTATGGCTACACCTTC.

V usage is TRBV10-3 and J usage is TRBJ1-3; no reliable D call. The germline V gene encodes CDR1 ENHRY and CDR2 SYGVKD. This CDR3 comprises 16 residues. Trimming cost V 3 bases and J 0 bases, with 12 bases left between them. The DNA for the CDR3 is TGTGCCATCAGTGACCCCACTAAGGACTCTGGAAACACCATATATTTT. Encoded protein: CAISDPTKDSGNTIYF.

This clone was observed a single time. This sequence joins TRBV28 and TRBJ2-1; D is uncertain. This CDR3 comprises 15 residues. Germline CDR1 and CDR2: MDHEN and SYDVKM. V was trimmed by 4 bases and J by 0 bases, leaving 10 bases between them. CDR3: CASSSQQSSYNEQFF. The CDR3 DNA sequence: TGTGCCAGCAGTTCCCAACAGAGCTCCTACAATGAGCAGTTCTTC.

V gene TRBV7-9 combines with J gene TRBJ2-7; 9 bases line up with TRBD1. Germline V gene lookup returns CDR1 SEHNR and CDR2 FQNEAQ (reference sequence). The length of the CDR3 is 14 residues. Germline trimming cut 4 bases from V and 2 bases from J; bases unmatched to any gene: 3. CDR3 DNA: TGTGCCAGCAGCTCCAGACAGGGGGCCTACGAGCAGTACTTC. This encodes CASSSRQGAYEQYF.

The chain couples TRBV7-9 to TRBJ2-7; unclear D gene. The germline V and J ends were trimmed by 2 bases and 4 bases, with 9 bases remaining between them. The CDR3 covers 13 residues. Germline V gene sequence: CDR1 SEHNR, CDR2 FQNEAQ (reference sequence). The CDR3 region has the DNA TGTGCCAGCAGCTTAAATAAAGCTTACGAGCAGTACTTC. Its protein is CASSLNKAYEQYF.

The count of this clone is one. This rearrangement joins TRBV6-1 to TRBJ2-1, with D perhaps matching TRBD1 (7 bases). The V end lost 8 bases, the J end lost 8 bases, and 16 bases lay between the germline ends. The CDR3 length is 13 residues. Looked up from germline, CDR1 is MNHNS and CDR2 is SASEGT. CDR3 in DNA: TGTGCCAGCCGCGGGACAGTGTCTTATGAGCAGTTCTTC. It translates to CASRGTVSYEQFF.